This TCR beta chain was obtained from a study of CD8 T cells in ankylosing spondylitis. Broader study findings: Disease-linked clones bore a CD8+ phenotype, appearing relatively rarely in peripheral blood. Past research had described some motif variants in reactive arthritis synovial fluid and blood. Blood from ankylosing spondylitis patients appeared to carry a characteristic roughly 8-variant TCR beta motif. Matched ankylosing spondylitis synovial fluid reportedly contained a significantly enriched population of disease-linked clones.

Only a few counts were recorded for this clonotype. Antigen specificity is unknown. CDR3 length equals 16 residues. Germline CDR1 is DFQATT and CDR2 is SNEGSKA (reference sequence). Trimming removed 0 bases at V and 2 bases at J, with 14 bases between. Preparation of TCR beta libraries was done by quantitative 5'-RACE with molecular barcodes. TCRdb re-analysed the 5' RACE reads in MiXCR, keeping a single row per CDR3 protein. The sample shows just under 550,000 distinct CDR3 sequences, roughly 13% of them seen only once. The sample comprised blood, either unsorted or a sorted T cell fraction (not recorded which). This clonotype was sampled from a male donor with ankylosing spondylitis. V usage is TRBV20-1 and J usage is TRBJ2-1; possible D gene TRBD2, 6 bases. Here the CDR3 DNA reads TGCAGTGCTAGAGATCCGGGCGGAGGGGCCTACAATGAGCAGTTCTTC. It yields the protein CSARDPGGGAYNEQFF.